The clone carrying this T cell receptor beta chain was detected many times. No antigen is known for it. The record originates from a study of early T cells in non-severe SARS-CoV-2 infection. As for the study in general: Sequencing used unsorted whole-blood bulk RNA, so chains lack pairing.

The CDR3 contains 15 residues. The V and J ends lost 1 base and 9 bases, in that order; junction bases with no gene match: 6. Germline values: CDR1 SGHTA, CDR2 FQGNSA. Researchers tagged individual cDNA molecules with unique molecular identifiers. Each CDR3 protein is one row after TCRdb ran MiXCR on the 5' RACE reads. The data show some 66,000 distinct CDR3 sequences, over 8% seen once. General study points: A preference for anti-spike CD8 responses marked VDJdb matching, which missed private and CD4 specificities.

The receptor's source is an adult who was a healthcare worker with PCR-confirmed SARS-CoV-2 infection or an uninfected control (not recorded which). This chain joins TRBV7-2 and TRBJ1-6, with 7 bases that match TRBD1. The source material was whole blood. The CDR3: CASSLETGRSSPLHF. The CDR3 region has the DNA TGTGCCAGCAGCTTAGAGACAGGGAGGTCTTCACCCCTCCACTTT.